This TCR beta chain was sequenced during a study of blood T cells in healthy people across ages. Study conclusions and caveats: Age brought a roughly linear fall in TCR beta diversity measured per million T cells.

Of note for this clonotype: The antigen remains unidentified.

A second about 6 to 12 cycle PCR used barcoded and J-beta primers. Via MiXCR, TCRdb re-called the 5' RACE reads, giving one row per CDR3 protein. The repertoire has about 800,000 distinct CDR3 sequences, over 45% of them found once; the top ten carry around 22%. With V trimmed by 3 bases and J by 2 bases, 11 bases remained unmatched. The CDR3 sequence is 16 residues long. The V gene's germline CDR1 is GTSNPN and CDR2 SVGIG (reference sequence). The chain has TRBV30 and TRBJ2-3; 7 nucleotides agree with TRBD1. The source of this sequence is a man younger than 45 in good health. Material: blood. The CDR3, as DNA: TGTGCCTGGAGACAGGGGCATAACGTAGCCACAGATACGCAGTATTTT. Protein sequence: CAWRQGHNVATDTQYF.